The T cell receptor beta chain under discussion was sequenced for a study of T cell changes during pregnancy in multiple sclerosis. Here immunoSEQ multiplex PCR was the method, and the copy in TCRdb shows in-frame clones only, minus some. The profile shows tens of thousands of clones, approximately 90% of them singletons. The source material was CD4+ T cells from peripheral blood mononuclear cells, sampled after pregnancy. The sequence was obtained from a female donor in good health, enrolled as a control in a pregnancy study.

The CDR3 is CASSLGAGSGNTIYF. Written as DNA, the CDR3 is TGCGCCAGCAGCTTGGGCGCGGGCTCTGGAAACACCATATATTTT. The rearrangement uses TRBV5-1 and TRBJ1-3; D gene unclear. Trimming removed 0 bases at V and 0 bases at J, with 7 bases between. The CDR3 contains 15 residues. Germline CDR1 and CDR2: SGHRS and YFSETQ.